Listed below are T cell receptor beta chains from one sample, sequenced in a study of blood T cell repertoires in COVID-19. Measured with immunoSEQ multiplex PCR; TCRdb has only the in-frame clones, and not every one. The table includes under 250,000 clones, 70% to 85% detected once. Sequenced input: peripheral blood. The receptors originated from a man aged 80 or over with acute or convalescent COVID-19. Each CDR3 is given with its conserved first and last residue. Fields, in order: J gene, D gene, V gene, clone size, CDR3 DNA, CDR3 protein. The D gene is left open where the match is weak. Expanded clones are given a class, and other clones once, few, many or no size at all.

>TRBJ2-7|TRBD1|TRBV7-8|-
TGTGCCAGCAGCCAAAAACAGGGGGTGGGCTACGAGCAGTACTTC
CASSQKQGVGYEQYF
>TRBJ1-6|-|TRBV6-1|few
TGTGCCAGCAGTGAAGCGCGTCGAGGGCTGTCGAATAATTCACCCCTCCACTTT
CASSEARRGLSNNSPLHF
>TRBJ1-4|-|TRBV19|once
TGTGCCAGTGGAGGAGAAAAACTGTTTTTT
CASGGEKLFF
>TRBJ2-7|TRBD2|TRBV6-6|-
TGTGCCAGCAGTTGGGGACTAGCGGGAGGGTACGAGCAGTACTTC
CASSWGLAGGYEQYF
>TRBJ2-7|TRBD1|TRBV19|once
TGTGCCAGTAGTATAGGACAGGGGATCGCCTACGAGCAGTACTTC
CASSIGQGIAYEQYF
>TRBJ1-1|-|TRBV19|-
TGTGCCAGTAGTATATTCGGGGGGAACACTGAAGCTTTCTTT
CASSIFGGNTEAFF
>TRBJ2-7|TRBD1|TRBV10-2|-
TGCGCCAGCAGTCCAGGGGGAGTCAACGAGCAGTACTTC
CASSPGGVNEQYF
>TRBJ1-3|-|TRBV5-6|-
TGTGCCAGCAAAATTTGGAGGGGCATTGGAAACACCATATATTTT
CASKIWRGIGNTIYF
>TRBJ1-5|-|TRBV7-9|few
TGTGCCAGCAGCTTAGAAGGGGTAACCAATCAGCCCCAGCATTTT
CASSLEGVTNQPQHF
>TRBJ1-6|-|TRBV6-1|-
TGTGCCAGCAGTGACCCGGACTCCACCGGGCATTCACCCCTCCACTTT
CASSDPDSTGHSPLHF
>TRBJ2-7|TRBD1|TRBV3-1/TRBV3-2|-
TGTGCCAGCAGGATACAGGGGGCTGACGAGCAGTACTTC
CASRIQGADEQYF
>TRBJ1-1|-|TRBV18|-
TGTGCCAGCTCACCCGGTTTGAACAGGGTTAACACTGAAGCTTTCTTT
CASSPGLNRVNTEAFF
>TRBJ2-1|TRBD2|TRBV9|-
TGTGCCAGCAGCCCCTCCGGGACTAGCTTCAATGAGCAGTTCTTC
CASSPSGTSFNEQFF
>TRBJ2-1|TRBD1|TRBV19|once
TGTGCCAGTAGTAGATTCTTCAGGGGGACAGGGGTGTCTGGTGAGCAGTTCTTC
CASSRFFRGTGVSGEQFF
>TRBJ1-4|TRBD1|TRBV15|-
TGTGCCACCAGCAGAGATCGACAGGGGAATGAAAAACTGTTTTTT
CATSRDRQGNEKLFF
>TRBJ1-2|TRBD1|TRBV7-3|-
TGTGCCAGCACCCCGGGACAGGGATCTGGCTACACCTTC
CASTPGQGSGYTF
>TRBJ2-7|TRBD1|TRBV28|-
TGTGCCAGCAGTTCTCCCCTCGGACAGGGGAAGTACTACGAGCAGTACTTC
CASSSPLGQGKYYEQYF
>TRBJ2-2|TRBD1|TRBV18|-
TGTGCCAGCTCACCCCCCGGGACAGGGATCAACGGGGAGCTGTTTTTT
CASSPPGTGINGELFF
>TRBJ2-7|TRBD2|TRBV10-2|-
TGCGCCAGCAGTGAGTCGACTGGGAGGGGTGGCCTCTCCTACGAGCAGTACTTC
CASSESTGRGGLSYEQYF
>TRBJ1-2|-|TRBV2|-
TGTGCCAGCAGTCCCTTCGGTGCGAGCTATGGCTACACCTTC
CASSPFGASYGYTF
>TRBJ2-7|TRBD1|TRBV6-6|-
TGTGCCTGCACAGGGGACCCCTACGAGCAGTACTTC
CACTGDPYEQYF
>TRBJ1-1|-|TRBV3-1/TRBV3-2|once
TGTGCCAGCAGCCAAGCTAATATAATACACCTTGAGGGCACTGAAGCTTTCTTT
CASSQANIIHLEGTEAFF